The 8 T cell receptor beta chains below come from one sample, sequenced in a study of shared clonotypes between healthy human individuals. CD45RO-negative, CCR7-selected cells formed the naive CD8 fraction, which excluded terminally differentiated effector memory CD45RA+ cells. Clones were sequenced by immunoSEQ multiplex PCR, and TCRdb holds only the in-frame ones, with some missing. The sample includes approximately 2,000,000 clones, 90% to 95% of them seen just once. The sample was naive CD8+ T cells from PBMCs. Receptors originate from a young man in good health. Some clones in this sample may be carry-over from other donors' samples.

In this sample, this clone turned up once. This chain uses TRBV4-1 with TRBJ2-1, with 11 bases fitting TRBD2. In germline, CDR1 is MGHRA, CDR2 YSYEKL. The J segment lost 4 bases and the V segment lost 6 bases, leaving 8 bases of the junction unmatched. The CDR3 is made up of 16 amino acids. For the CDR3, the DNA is TGCGCCAGCAGTATTCTCACTAGCGGGGGTTACAATGAGCAGTTCTTC. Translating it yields CASSILTSGGYNEQFF.

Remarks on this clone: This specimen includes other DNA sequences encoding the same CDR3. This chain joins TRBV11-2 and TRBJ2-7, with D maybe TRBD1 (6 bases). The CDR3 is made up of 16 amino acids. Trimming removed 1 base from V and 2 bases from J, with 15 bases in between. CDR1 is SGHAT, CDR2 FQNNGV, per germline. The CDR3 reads CASSLGDTSFPYEQYF. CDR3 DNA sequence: TGTGCCAGCAGCTTAGGGGACACAAGCTTCCCCTACGAGCAGTACTTC.

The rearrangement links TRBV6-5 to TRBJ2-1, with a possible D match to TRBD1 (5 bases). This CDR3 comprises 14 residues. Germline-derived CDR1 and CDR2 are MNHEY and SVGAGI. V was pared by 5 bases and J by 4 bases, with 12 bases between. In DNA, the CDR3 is TGTGCCAGCAGTATCGCTAGGGGTTACAATGAGCAGTTCTTC. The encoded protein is CASSIARGYNEQFF.

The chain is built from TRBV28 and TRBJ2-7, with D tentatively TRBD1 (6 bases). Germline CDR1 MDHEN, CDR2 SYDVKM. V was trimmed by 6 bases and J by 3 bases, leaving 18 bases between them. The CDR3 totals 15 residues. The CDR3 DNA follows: TGTGCCAGCAGCCCCGCGCCCGGGACAATCTACGAGCAGTACTTC. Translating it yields CASSPAPGTIYEQYF.

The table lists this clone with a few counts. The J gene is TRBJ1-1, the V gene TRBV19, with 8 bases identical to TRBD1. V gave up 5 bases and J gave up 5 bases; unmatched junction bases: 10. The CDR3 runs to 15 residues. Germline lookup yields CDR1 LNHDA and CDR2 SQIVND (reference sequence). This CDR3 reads CASSSWTGRDTEAFF. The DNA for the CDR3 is TGTGCCAGTAGTTCTTGGACAGGGAGGGATACTGAAGCTTTCTTT.

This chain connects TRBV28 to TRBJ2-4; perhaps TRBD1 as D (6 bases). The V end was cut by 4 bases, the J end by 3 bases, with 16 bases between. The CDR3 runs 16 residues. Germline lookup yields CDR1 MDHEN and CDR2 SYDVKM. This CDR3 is CASSSPQGSVKNIQYF. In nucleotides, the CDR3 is TGTGCCAGCAGTTCCCCTCAGGGGAGTGTCAAAAACATTCAGTACTTC. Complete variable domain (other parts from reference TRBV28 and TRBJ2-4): DVKVTQSSRYLVKRTGEKVFLECVQDMDHENMFWYRQDPGLGLRLIYFSYDVKMKEKGDIPEGYSVSREKKERFSLILESASTNQTSMYLCASSSPQGSVKNIQYFGAGTRLSVL.

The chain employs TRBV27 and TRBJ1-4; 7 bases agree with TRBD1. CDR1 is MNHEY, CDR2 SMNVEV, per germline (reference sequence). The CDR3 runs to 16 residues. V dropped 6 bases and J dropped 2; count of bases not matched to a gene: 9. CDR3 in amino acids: CASRPTGRDTNEKLFF. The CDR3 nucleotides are TGTGCCAGCAGACCGACAGGGAGGGACACTAATGAAAAACTGTTTTTT.

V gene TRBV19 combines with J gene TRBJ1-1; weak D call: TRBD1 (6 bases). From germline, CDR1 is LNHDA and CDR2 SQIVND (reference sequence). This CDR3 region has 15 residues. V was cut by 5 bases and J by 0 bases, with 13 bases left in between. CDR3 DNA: TGTGCCAGTAGTGGGGTGGGACATCTGAACACTGAAGCTTTCTTT. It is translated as CASSGVGHLNTEAFF.